This T cell receptor beta chain is from a study of blood T cell repertoires in COVID-19. About the study: The origin of the acute and convalescent COVID-19 samples was the United States, Italy and Spain. The cDNA or gDNA used as material had been derived from T cells, B-cell-depleted T cells, or PBMCs.

Per the authors' pipeline: Amplifying reference gene primers gave estimates of nucleated cell counts. Clones were sequenced by immunoSEQ multiplex PCR, and TCRdb holds only the in-frame ones, with some missing. That table is the source of V, J and clone size, and D and trimming were worked out from the DNA. The sample comprises about 260,000 clones, 88% of which are singletons, and approximately 4% rests with the top ten. This CDR3 spans 13 amino acids. The V end was cut by 1 base, the J end by 13 bases, with 11 bases between. Germline-derived CDR1 and CDR2 are LGHDT and YNNKEL (reference sequence). The specimen was peripheral blood. The origin of this receptor is a man aged 55 to 69 who had recovered from COVID-19. The rearrangement links TRBV3-1 (or the pseudogene TRBV3-2) to TRBJ1-6; D gene uncertain. The CDR3 spells CASSQGIRKPLHF. The CDR3 DNA sequence: TGTGCCAGCAGCCAAGGGATCAGGAAGCCCCTCCACTTT.